Included here is one TCR beta chain sequence, with context. Its antigen is undetermined. Trimming removed 4 bases from V and 1 base from J, with 14 bases in between. CDR3 length equals 15 residues. Germline assignment: CDR1 SGHRS and CDR2 YFSETQ. The entry originates in a study of human thymus T cells. Libraries were prepared by immunoSEQ multiplex PCR; TCRdb keeps only in-frame clonotypes and omits some of them. The sample has 46,000 or so clones; around 93% are singletons. Study-level results: Thymic as well as blood repertoires seemed to favor certain V and J genes unevenly.

This clonotype was sampled from a girl in the first two years of life with a congenital heart defect but otherwise immunologically healthy. This chain connects TRBV5-1 to TRBJ2-5; the D gene is possibly TRBD2 (5 bases). Sequences were obtained from blood. This CDR3 reads CASSASRGFQETQYF. The CDR3 nucleotides are TGCGCCAGCAGCGCCTCCCGAGGGTTCCAAGAGACCCAGTACTTC.